The table lists the clone carrying this T cell receptor (beta chain) with a few counts. This entry belongs to a study of blood T cell repertoires in COVID-19. Study overall: Acute-phase and convalescent COVID-19 samples originated in the United States, Italy and Spain. Sources were T cells, B-cell-depleted T cells, or PBMCs; the material itself was cDNA or gDNA.

Original handling: Reference gene primer amplification yielded estimated nucleated cell counts. The protocol was immunoSEQ multiplex PCR, while the TCRdb copy is restricted to in-frame clones and leaves out a portion. The V and J calls and the clone size are those of that table, but D and trimming were determined from the DNA. The repertoire holds approximately 21,000 clones, with roughly 89% as singletons. V lost 3 bases to trimming and J lost 3 bases, with 9 bases between them. This CDR3 has 13 amino acids. CDR1 and CDR2 from the germline V gene are KGHSY and FQNENV. The sample was peripheral blood. The source of this sequence is a man between 65 and 85 years old with active COVID-19. The chain is built from TRBV16 and TRBJ2-7; no definite D call. The CDR3 reads CASSHSPYYEQYF. The CDR3 region has the DNA TGTGCCAGCAGCCATTCTCCTTACTACGAGCAGTACTTC. The full variable domain, rest sourced from reference TRBV16 and TRBJ2-7, is GEEVAQTPKHLVRGEGQKAKLYCAPIKGHSYVFWYQQVLKNEFKFLISFQNENVFDETGMPKERFSAKCLPNSPCSLEIQATKLEDSAVYFCASSHSPYYEQYFGPGTRLTVT.